This is a list of T cell receptor beta chains from one sample in a study of blood T cells in healthy people across ages. In TCRdb, the 5' RACE reads were re-called with MiXCR into one record per CDR3 protein. The table lists 1.5 million to 2 million distinct CDR3 sequences, around 40% of them singletons, with more than 20% in the top ten. The sequenced material came from blood. These receptors all come from a human donor in good health. Both conserved end residues are part of each CDR3. The D gene is left open where the match is weak. The size field is filled for only some rows; it gives once, few, many or a size class.

size: -; J: TRBJ2-7; V: TRBV12-3/TRBV12-4; D: -; DNA: TGTGCCAGCAGTTTTGGTCAGGGAAACCCCTACGAGCAGTACTTC; CDR3: CASSFGQGNPYEQYF
size: -; J: TRBJ1-4; V: TRBV4-1; D: -; DNA: TGCGCCAGCAGCCAAGATCAAGGCAGGGGTAGAGGCGAAAAACTGTTTTTT; CDR3: CASSQDQGRGRGEKLFF
size: -; J: TRBJ2-2; V: TRBV9; D: -; DNA: TGTGCCAGCAACGGGGGGCAGTGGCCCGGGGAGCTGTTTTTT; CDR3: CASNGGQWPGELFF
size: few; J: TRBJ2-7; V: TRBV4-2; D: -; DNA: TGTGCCAGCAGCCAAGATTTCATAAGGGAGCAGTACTTC; CDR3: CASSQDFIREQYF
size: -; J: TRBJ2-3; V: TRBV4-3; D: -; DNA: TGCGCCAGCAGCCAACCCGCCCTTCCCCACACAGATACGCAGTATTTT; CDR3: CASSQPALPHTDTQYF
size: -; J: TRBJ2-4; V: TRBV28; D: -; DNA: TGTGCCAGCAGTTTAACTTGGGGAGACATTCAGTACTTC; CDR3: CASSLTWGDIQYF
size: -; J: TRBJ2-3; V: TRBV29-1; D: TRBD2; DNA: TGCAGCGTTGAAGATCTCGAGGGGAGGGCAGATACGCAGTATTTT; CDR3: CSVEDLEGRADTQYF
size: few; J: TRBJ2-2; V: TRBV28; D: -; DNA: TGTGCCAGCAGTTTACCGGACAGAGGTTACACCGGGGAGCTGTTTTTT; CDR3: CASSLPDRGYTGELFF
size: -; J: TRBJ2-6; V: TRBV12-3/TRBV12-4; D: -; DNA: TGTGCCAACAGTTTTTATTTAGGGGGAATAACGAAGGTCTCTGGGGCCAACGTCCTGACTTTC; CDR3: CANSFYLGGITKVSGANVLTF
size: -; J: TRBJ1-2; V: TRBV12-3/TRBV12-4; D: -; DNA: TGTGCCAGCAGTTTCGGGGAGTTCTATGGCTACACCTTC; CDR3: CASSFGEFYGYTF
size: -; J: TRBJ2-3; V: TRBV20-1; D: -; DNA: TGCAGTGCCCCCCGGGACACCCCCGGGGATACGCAGTATTTT; CDR3: CSAPRDTPGDTQYF
size: few; J: TRBJ2-3; V: TRBV4-2; D: -; DNA: TGTGCCAGCAGCCAAGATGAAGGGGCACACACAGATACGCAGTATTTT; CDR3: CASSQDEGAHTDTQYF
size: -; J: TRBJ1-2; V: TRBV29-1; D: -; DNA: TGCAGCGTTACCCTTCTGTATGGCTACACCTTC; CDR3: CSVTLLYGYTF
size: few; J: TRBJ2-7; V: TRBV9; D: -; DNA: TGTGCCAGCAGCGTAGAGGTGGAACCATACGAGCAGTACTTC; CDR3: CASSVEVEPYEQYF
size: -; J: TRBJ1-1; V: TRBV20-1; D: -; DNA: TGCAGTGCTAGCAGCAGGAGGGGGGACACTGAAGCTTTCTTT; CDR3: CSASSRRGDTEAFF
size: -; J: TRBJ1-2; V: TRBV20-1; D: -; DNA: TGCAGTGCTCTCCAACAGGACAGCAGGAACTATGGCTACACCTTC; CDR3: CSALQQDSRNYGYTF
size: -; J: TRBJ2-3; V: TRBV29-1; D: TRBD1; DNA: TGCAGCGTTATGGGACAGCCACCAGATACGCAGTATTTT; CDR3: CSVMGQPPDTQYF
size: few; J: TRBJ2-5; V: TRBV2; D: -; DNA: TGTGCCAGCAGGGGATGGGCCTTAGATAGTAAAGAGACCCAGTACTTC; CDR3: CASRGWALDSKETQYF
size: -; J: TRBJ1-1; V: TRBV12-3/TRBV12-4; D: TRBD1; DNA: TGTGCCAGCAGTAGCCGGGACAGGGGAAACATGAACACTGAAGCTTTCTTT; CDR3: CASSSRDRGNMNTEAFF
size: -; J: TRBJ1-5; V: TRBV7-8; D: -; DNA: TGTGCCAGCAGCCCCCGGGAGGAGGGCCCTCTCAATCAGCCCCAGCATTTT; CDR3: CASSPREEGPLNQPQHF
size: -; J: TRBJ2-1; V: TRBV7-2; D: TRBD2; DNA: TGTGCCAGCAGCTTAGAAGGGGCGGGGGGCTCGTACAATGAGCAGTTCTTC; CDR3: CASSLEGAGGSYNEQFF
size: few; J: TRBJ2-3; V: TRBV15; D: TRBD2; DNA: TGTGCCACCAGCAGAAAACTAGCGGGGGTGTTTAATACGCAGTATTTT; CDR3: CATSRKLAGVFNTQYF
size: -; J: TRBJ2-5; V: TRBV12-3/TRBV12-4; D: TRBD1; DNA: TGTGCCAGCAGTCCCACCCCCGGGACAGGGTTTGGGACCCAGTACTTC; CDR3: CASSPTPGTGFGTQYF
size: -; J: TRBJ2-4; V: TRBV28; D: -; DNA: TGTGCCAGCACCACAGAGGGGGATGAGCAGTACTTC; CDR3: CASTTEGDEQYF
size: -; J: TRBJ2-1; V: TRBV20-1; D: TRBD1; DNA: TGCAGTGCTAGGGGGGCCACAGGGGGTACGTACAATGAGCAGTTCTTC; CDR3: CSARGATGGTYNEQFF